This T cell receptor beta chain was identified in a study of control samples from healthy donors and cancer patients. Clones were sequenced by immunoSEQ multiplex PCR, and TCRdb holds only the in-frame ones, with some missing. The data hold approximately 100,000 clones, with around nine tenths observed a single time. This TCR came from a man aged 25 to 40 in good health. The material sequenced was blood.

CDR3 DNA: TGTGCCAGCAGCTTAGGTGGGACAGGCAACACTGAAGCTTTCTTT. Encoded protein: CASSLGGTGNTEAFF. The gene calls are TRBV7-8 and TRBJ1-1; 8 nucleotides line up with TRBD1. V lost 1 base to trimming and J lost 2 bases; unmatched junction nucleotides: 3. Germline V gives CDR1 SGHVS, CDR2 FQNEAQ. The CDR3 has 15 amino acids.